This note documents a single TCR beta chain sequence. What this receptor recognizes is not known. Within one base of it there is no much larger clone, and no base qualities were kept. According to the study, the label for this sample's treatment or condition signals: roughly 20 received Ad26.COV2.S at low or high dose, single or two shots; about five received placebo; per-sample allocation not given. For vaccine and placebo recipients, repertoires were sequenced using samples collected on day 63 after the first injection. Between 29 July and 7 August 2020, Cohort 1b enrolled about 27 adults aged 18-55 years at one site in Boston, USA. Ad26.COV2.S consisted of a replication-incompetent adenovirus type 26 vector by which a prefusion-stabilized SARS-CoV-2 spike protein from the original Wuhan strain was expressed. Reading the germline V gene gives CDR1 MGHRA and CDR2 YSYEKL. V trim: 4 bases; J trim: 5 bases; unmatched bases: 3. The cysteine opens and the phenylalanine closes a CDR3 of 15 amino acids. Only the CDR3 portion is preserved as DNA: 45 bases, with reading frame beginning at the first base.

The immunoSEQ Assay was used to sequence TCRbeta CDR3 regions. After extraction, genomic DNA underwent amplification by bias-controlled multiplex PCR, followed by high-throughput sequencing. Regarding the original processing steps: Collapsing and filtering of sequences were performed to quantify the absolute abundance of each unique TCRbeta CDR3 region. T cell fraction was estimated by normalizing TCRbeta template counts to usable DNA, which was measured by amplifying reference genes present in all nucleated cells. Repertoire TCRs were annotated as SARS-CoV-2-specific by exact matching of V gene, CDR3 amino acid sequence and J gene to a known reactive TCR set. The reference SARS-CoV-2 TCR set was obtained from MIRA and was filtered for enrichment in COVID-19-positive ImmuneCODE repertoires, whereby public or cross-reactive TCRs were removed. Using the MIRA antigens, annotated TCRs were further analysed by specific ORF or by position within an ORF. Breadth was defined as the number of annotated unique rearrangements divided by the total number of unique productive rearrangements, and depth was defined as the summed frequency of the annotated unique rearrangements. Group comparisons of TCR breadth used two-sided Wilcoxon rank-sum tests. This immuneACCESS table, as held by TCRdb, lists in-frame sequences with V and J called but not all clones. Of the missing ones, under half trace to an unresolved V gene in checked studies; the others have no known cause. The DNA was the basis for D and trimming; V, J and clone size are from that table. This sample gives about 400,000 clones in total; approximately 91% of them show up just once. Approximately 3.7% of the sample lies in the top ten.

The sample is drawn from a study of Ad26.COV2.S vaccination and SARS-CoV-2 variants (dated by TCRdb to the early 2020s). At the level of the whole study: Vaccine-arm donors were drawn from COV1001, a multicentre, randomized, double-blind, placebo-controlled phase I-IIa trial of Ad26.COV2.S in healthy adults. Dosing of Ad26.COV2.S was intramuscular, at either 5x10^10 or 1x10^11 viral particles, delivered as one shot or as two shots spaced 56 days apart. TCRbeta repertoire sequencing was used to assess the specificity and breadth of SARS-CoV-2-reactive T cell receptors after Ad26.COV2.S vaccination. The TCR-sequenced set comprised approximately 30 samples: around 20 Ad26.COV2.S vaccine recipients, 5 placebo recipients and 8 SARS-CoV-2 convalescent individuals. Participants in the trial were split at random into five groups of five each, receiving low-dose or high-dose Ad26.COV2.S once or twice, or else placebo on both occasions. Investigators remained blinded to trial group allocation during experiments and outcome assessment. The full study reports these points: Compared with placebo recipients, Ad26.COV2.S recipients showed higher spike-specific TCR breadth (P = 0.0014). Vaccine and placebo recipients had similar non-spike TCR breadth, a finding consistent with the vaccine containing only spike. After vaccination, spike-specific CD8+ and CD4+ T cell responses were reported to show substantial breadth. The study was not powered to compare responses between vaccine doses or regimens. It was noted by the authors that total T cell responses may have been underestimated by the TCR breadth and depth analyses.

The source material was peripheral blood, sampled in a trial of Ad26.COV2.S vaccine versus placebo. The TCR originated in a person aged 18-60 years who received the Ad26.COV2.S COVID-19 vaccine or a placebo. Recombination joined TRBV4-1 with TRBJ2-2; 11 central nucleotides agree with TRBD1. The bases are TGCGCCAGCAGCCCAGGGACAGGGGGGACCGGGGAGCTGTTTTTT. Its translation reads: CASSPGTGGTGELFF.